These 16 T cell receptor beta chains originate from one sample sequenced in a study of long-term antiretroviral therapy in people with HIV (dated by TCRdb to about 2022). The immunoSEQ hsTCRB v3.0 assay was used at survey level resolution for TRB variable region sequencing. Entries here come from immuneACCESS through TCRdb and include only in-frame sequences with V and J called. Some clones fail to appear in such tables; in the studies checked, an unresolved V gene covers under half of the shortfall, and the cause of the remainder is unknown. This sample gives around 17,000 clones in total; approximately 95% of them show up just once. The ten largest clones capture around 1.5% of the sample. Sequences were derived from unsorted PBMCs, sampled less than 13 years after starting antiretroviral therapy. The receptors shown here come from a man aged 25 to 40 with HIV.

The chain carries TRBV15 and TRBJ1-5; possibly TRBD1 for D (6 bases). Deletions cut 2 bases from V and 7 bases from J, with 18 bases between. This CDR3 comprises 16 residues. Germline V gene data show CDR1 as LNHNV and CDR2 as YYDKDF (reference sequence). This CDR3 reads CATSRPLDSSRQPQHF. The CDR3 DNA reads TGTGCCACCAGCAGACCCTTGGACAGCTCACGGCAGCCCCAGCATTTT. The full variable domain, completed using reference TRBV15 and TRBJ1-5, is DAMVIQNPRYQVTQFGKPVTLSCSQTLNHNVMYWYQQKSSQAPKLLFHYYDKDFNNEADTPDNFQSRRPNTSFCFLDIRSPGLGDTAMYLCATSRPLDSSRQPQHFGDGTRLSIL.

This chain joins TRBV7-3 and TRBJ1-1; D uncertain. Germline-derived CDR1 and CDR2 are SGHTA and FQGTGA. This CDR3 contains 13 residues. Trimming left V 4 bases short and J 1 base short, with 7 bases between. The DNA of the CDR3 is TGTGCCAGCAGCTCCAGTCAGAACACTGAAGCTTTCTTT. Encoded protein: CASSSSQNTEAFF.

V is TRBV6-6 and J is TRBJ1-1; maybe TRBD1 (5 bases). There are 14 residues in the CDR3. The V gene's germline CDR1 is MNHNY and CDR2 SVGAGI (reference sequence). Trimming cost V 4 bases and J 4 bases, with 13 bases left between them. The CDR3 loop reads CASSSQHGGTEAFF. The DNA for the CDR3 is TGTGCCAGCAGTTCCCAACATGGGGGCACTGAAGCTTTCTTT.

This chain joins TRBV19 and TRBJ2-1, with TRBD1 matching over 7 bases. CDR1 is LNHDA and CDR2 is SQIVND in the germline V gene (reference sequence). CDR3 length equals 18 residues. With V trimmed by 6 bases and J by 0 bases, 14 bases remained unmatched. CDR3 residues: CASSPQGVPDPSYNEQFF. The CDR3 DNA is TGTGCCAGTAGCCCCCAGGGGGTGCCCGACCCCTCCTACAATGAGCAGTTCTTC.

V usage is TRBV19 and J usage is TRBJ2-1, with 7 bases identical to TRBD2. The length of the CDR3 is 14 residues. Looked up from germline, CDR1 is LNHDA and CDR2 is SQIVND (reference sequence). With V trimmed by 7 bases and J by 4 bases, 7 bases remained unmatched. The CDR3, as DNA: TGTGCCAGTAATTACGGCGGGGGTTACAATGAGCAGTTCTTC. This codes for CASNYGGGYNEQFF.

The chain is built from TRBV6-5 and TRBJ2-7; 8 nucleotides match TRBD1. With 0 bases clipped from V and 4 bases from J, the junction kept 5 bases outside the gene matches. From germline, CDR1 is MNHEY and CDR2 SVGAGI. The CDR3 length is 15 residues. CDR3 coding DNA: TGTGCCAGCAGTTACTCCCCACAGGGGGGTTACGAGCAGTACTTC. Translation: CASSYSPQGGYEQYF.

In this sample, this clone turned up once. J is TRBJ1-2 and V is TRBV19; the match to TRBD1 covers 7 bases. The CDR3 has 13 amino acids. V was pared by 7 bases and J by 8 bases, with 10 bases of the junction left unmatched. In germline, CDR1 is LNHDA, CDR2 SQIVND (reference sequence). Here the CDR3 DNA reads TGTGCCAGTAACCTCGGGCCAGGGGGAGGCTACACCTTC. Its protein is CASNLGPGGGYTF. Together with reference TRBV19 and TRBJ1-2, the CDR3 gives the full variable domain: DGGITQSPKYLFRKEGQNVTLSCEQNLNHDAMYWYRQDPGQGLRLIYYSQIVNDFQKGDIAEGYSVSREKKESFPLTVTSAQKNPTAFYLCASNLGPGGGYTFGSGTRLTVV.

The CDR3 DNA is TGCGCCAGCAGTCAATTCGGTTGGAATCAGCCCCAGCATTTT. Amino acids: CASSQFGWNQPQHF. The chain carries TRBV23-1 and TRBJ1-5; D not certain. Being an ORF, TRBV23-1 has a function that is uncertain. V dropped 1 base and J dropped 4 bases, with 8 bases sitting between them. CDR3 length equals 14 residues.

The gene calls are TRBV18 and TRBJ2-1, with D possibly being TRBD2 (5 bases). The CDR3 is 14 amino acids. Germline assignment: CDR1 KGHSH and CDR2 LQKENI. V was pared by 3 bases and J by 9 bases, with 15 bases between. DNA of the CDR3: TGTGCCAGCTCACCGGGCGGACTGACGGCTGAGCAGTTCTTC. Encoded protein: CASSPGGLTAEQFF.

The V gene is TRBV7-9, the J gene TRBJ2-5, with unresolved D. The germline V gene has CDR1 SEHNR and CDR2 FQNEAQ (reference sequence). V was clipped by 4 bases and J by 5 bases, with 11 bases between them. The CDR3 has 13 amino acids. CDR3 DNA: TGTGCCAGCAGCTCCCCGAACGTCGAGACCCAGTACTTC. It codes for CASSSPNVETQYF.

The chain couples TRBV14 to TRBJ2-7; perhaps TRBD1 as D (6 bases). Germline values: CDR1 SGHDN, CDR2 FVKESK. V lost 4 bases and J 1 base, leaving 11 bases between the germline ends. The CDR3 is made up of 14 amino acids. The CDR3 DNA reads TGTGCCAGCAGCCTTCCAGGGACATCCTACGAGCAGTACTTC. It is translated as CASSLPGTSYEQYF.

The chain carries TRBV28 and TRBJ1-5, with a possible D match to TRBD1 (6 bases). The CDR3 runs to 15 residues. Trimming removed 6 bases at V and 3 bases at J, with 15 bases between. The germline V gene has CDR1 MDHEN and CDR2 SYDVKM. CDR3 bases: TGTGCCAGCAGAACCAGGACAGTACCCAATCAGCCCCAGCATTTT. It is translated as CASRTRTVPNQPQHF. Filled out from reference TRBV28 and TRBJ1-5, the complete variable domain reads DVKVTQSSRYLVKRTGEKVFLECVQDMDHENMFWYRQDPGLGLRLIYFSYDVKMKEKGDIPEGYSVSREKKERFSLILESASTNQTSMYLCASRTRTVPNQPQHFGDGTRLSIL.

This clone was detected only once. The rearrangement uses TRBV19 and TRBJ1-1; a weak D match, TRBD1 (6 bases). This CDR3 has 16 amino acids. Trimming removed 3 bases at V and 0 bases at J, with 14 bases between. Per germline, CDR1 LNHDA and CDR2 SQIVND (reference sequence). Here the CDR3 DNA reads TGTGCCAGTAGTATGGCTAAAGGACAGATGAACACTGAAGCTTTCTTT. This encodes CASSMAKGQMNTEAFF. The variable domain in full, with the rest retrieved from reference TRBV19 and TRBJ1-1, is DGGITQSPKYLFRKEGQNVTLSCEQNLNHDAMYWYRQDPGQGLRLIYYSQIVNDFQKGDIAEGYSVSREKKESFPLTVTSAQKNPTAFYLCASSMAKGQMNTEAFFGQGTRLTVV.

V is TRBV7-8 and J is TRBJ2-7; 7 positions agree with TRBD1. The CDR3 sequence is 14 residues long. Losses at the gene ends were 0 bases for V and 3 bases for J; bases not matched to a gene: 2. CDR1 and CDR2 from the germline V gene are SGHVS and FQNEAQ. The CDR3 DNA is TGTGCCAGCAGCTTAGCCGGGACAGACTACGAGCAGTACGTC. Translated, it gives CASSLAGTDYEQYV.

This clone appeared once. The chain recombines TRBV4-1 with TRBJ2-7; D is uncertain. Per germline, CDR1 MGHRA and CDR2 YSYEKL. The CDR3 has 14 amino acids. Trimming cost V 4 bases and J 0 bases, with 10 bases left between them. CDR3 DNA sequence: TGCGCCAGCAGCCCCATTGCTAGCTCCTACGAGCAGTACTTC. Its translation is CASSPIASSYEQYF.

This chain joins TRBV11-2 and TRBJ1-2; D not resolved. The CDR3 spans 14 residues. Per germline, CDR1 SGHAT and CDR2 FQNNGV. V lost 1 base, J lost 7 bases, and 13 bases lay in between. CDR3 sequence (DNA): TGTGCCAGCAGCTTAGTTGTGGTAGCGGCTGGCTACACCTTC. This codes for CASSLVVVAAGYTF.